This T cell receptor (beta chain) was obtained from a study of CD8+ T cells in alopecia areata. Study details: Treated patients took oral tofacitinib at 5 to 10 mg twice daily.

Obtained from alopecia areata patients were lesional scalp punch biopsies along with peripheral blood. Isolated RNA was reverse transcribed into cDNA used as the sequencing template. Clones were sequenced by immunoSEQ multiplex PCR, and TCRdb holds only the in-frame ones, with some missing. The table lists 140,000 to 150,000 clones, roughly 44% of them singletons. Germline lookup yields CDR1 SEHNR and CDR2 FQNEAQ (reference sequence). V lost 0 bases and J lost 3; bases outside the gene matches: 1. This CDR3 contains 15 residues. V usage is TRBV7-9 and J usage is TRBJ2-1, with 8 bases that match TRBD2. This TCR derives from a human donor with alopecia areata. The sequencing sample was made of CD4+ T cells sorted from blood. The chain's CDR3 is CASSLASGNYNEQFF. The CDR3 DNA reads TGTGCCAGCAGCTTAGCTAGCGGGAACTACAATGAGCAGTTCTTC.